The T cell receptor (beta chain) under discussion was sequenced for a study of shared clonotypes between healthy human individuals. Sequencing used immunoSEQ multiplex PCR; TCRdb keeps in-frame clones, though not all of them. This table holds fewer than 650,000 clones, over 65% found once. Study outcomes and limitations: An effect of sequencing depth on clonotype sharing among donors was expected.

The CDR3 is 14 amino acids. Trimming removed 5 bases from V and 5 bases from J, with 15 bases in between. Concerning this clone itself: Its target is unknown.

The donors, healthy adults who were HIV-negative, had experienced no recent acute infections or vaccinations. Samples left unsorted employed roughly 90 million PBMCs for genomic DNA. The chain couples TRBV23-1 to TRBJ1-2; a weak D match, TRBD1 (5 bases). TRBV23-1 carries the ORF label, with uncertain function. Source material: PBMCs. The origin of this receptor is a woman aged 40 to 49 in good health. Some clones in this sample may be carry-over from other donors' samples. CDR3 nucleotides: TGCGCCAGCAGTAGCGGGGCGACTGGGTATGGCTACACCTTC. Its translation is CASSSGATGYGYTF.